A single sample is the source of the 15 T cell receptor beta chains below, sequenced in a study of shared clonotypes between healthy human individuals (dated by TCRdb to between 2020 and 2021). CD8 naive samples were CD45RO-negative cells positively selected for CCR7, giving a CD45RA+CCR7+ population that excluded TemRA cells. Libraries were prepared through the immunoSEQ multiplex PCR assay. This is the immuneACCESS table as TCRdb keeps it, with only in-frame sequences that have V and J called. A part of the clones is gone; compared with another copy, unresolved V genes explain less than half, and the rest is unexplained. Present in this sample are over 2 million clones, about 95% of which were seen just once. The top ten clonotypes cover 0.9% to 1.4% of the sample. What was sequenced was naive CD8+ T cells sorted from blood. The sample's cell subset or site label is to be understood as: CD45RA+CCR7+. The receptors originated from a man younger than 35 in good health.

The rearrangement joins TRBV30 to TRBJ1-1; D uncertain. The CDR3 spans 14 residues. The germline V gene has CDR1 GTSNPN and CDR2 SVGIG (reference sequence). The ends were cut back, 0 bases at V and 1 base at J, with 9 bases in the middle. CDR3 region: CAWSVDGPNTEAFF. The CDR3 bases are TGTGCCTGGAGTGTGGACGGACCGAACACTGAAGCTTTCTTT.

The chain is built from TRBV7-6 and TRBJ1-2; 9 nucleotides align to TRBD1. Per the germline V gene, CDR1 is SGHVS and CDR2 is FNYEAQ. The ends lost 4 bases at V and 3 bases at J; junction bases unmatched: 9. This CDR3 region has 16 residues. Here the CDR3 DNA reads TGTGCCAGCAGCTCCTATTGGAGACAGGGGGACTATGGCTACACCTTC. Protein sequence: CASSSYWRQGDYGYTF.

This clone was picked up a small number of times. The chain is built from TRBV19 and TRBJ1-4, with a tentative D call TRBD1 (6 bases). CDR3 length equals 14 residues. V was clipped by 6 bases and J by 5 bases, with 13 bases between them. CDR1 and CDR2 (germline): LNHDA, SQIVND (reference sequence). This chain's CDR3 is CASSATGSNEKLFF. The CDR3 nucleotides are TGTGCCAGTAGCGCCACAGGGTCCAATGAAAAACTGTTTTTT. The variable domain in full, completed from reference TRBV19 and TRBJ1-4, reads DGGITQSPKYLFRKEGQNVTLSCEQNLNHDAMYWYRQDPGQGLRLIYYSQIVNDFQKGDIAEGYSVSREKKESFPLTVTSAQKNPTAFYLCASSATGSNEKLFFGSGTQLSVL.

This chain links TRBV9 with TRBJ2-7; D gene unclear. V was pared by 3 bases and J by 5 bases, with 18 bases between. The CDR3 runs to 15 residues. Looked up from germline, CDR1 is SGDLS and CDR2 is YYNGEE. CDR3 loop: CASSGGSSWRNEQYF. CDR3 nucleotides: TGTGCCAGCAGCGGTGGGTCATCGTGGCGGAACGAGCAGTACTTC.

This chain connects TRBV7-8 to TRBJ2-7; D may be TRBD1 (5 bases). V lost 1 base to trimming and J lost 1 base, with 8 bases between them. CDR3 length equals 14 residues. The V gene's germline CDR1 is SGHVS and CDR2 FQNEAQ. The CDR3 loop reads CASSLVGDSYEQYF. CDR3 DNA: TGTGCCAGCAGCTTAGTAGGGGATTCCTACGAGCAGTACTTC.

The V and J genes are TRBV5-4 and TRBJ2-7; 9 nucleotides align to TRBD1. The CDR3 sequence is 14 residues long. The germline V gene has CDR1 SGHNT and CDR2 YYREEE (reference sequence). Trimming cost V 5 bases and J 3 bases; bases outside gene matches: 6. DNA for the CDR3: TGTGCCAGCAGTTGGGACAGGGTGGGCTACGAGCAGTACTTC. It is translated as CASSWDRVGYEQYF.

This clone occurred once. V and J are TRBV13 and TRBJ2-5; a possible D gene is TRBD2 (6 bases). The germline V gene has CDR1 PRHDT and CDR2 FYEKMQ (reference sequence). V lost 5 bases and J lost 5, with 12 bases in between. There are 13 residues in the CDR3. The CDR3 DNA reads TGTGCCAGCAGCCCGGGAGTATGGGAGACCCAGTACTTC. Translated: CASSPGVWETQYF.

The chain has TRBV7-9 and TRBJ1-4, with TRBD1 matching 7 bases. CDR1 SEHNR and CDR2 FQNEAQ come from the germline V gene (reference sequence). The trim removed 4 bases at V and 3 bases at J, leaving 5 bases unmatched. The CDR3 spans 15 residues. CDR3 loop: CASSSDREANEKLFF. The DNA for the CDR3 is TGTGCCAGCAGCTCCGACAGGGAGGCTAATGAAAAACTGTTTTTT.

The rearrangement links TRBV2 to TRBJ1-5; D might be TRBD1 (6 bases). The CDR3 sequence is 16 residues long. The V end was cut by 0 bases, the J end by 1 base, with 10 bases between. Germline values: CDR1 SNHLY, CDR2 FYNNEI. This CDR3 reads CASSEALTGSNQPQHF. CDR3 nucleotide sequence: TGTGCCAGCAGTGAAGCGCTGACAGGCAGCAATCAGCCCCAGCATTTT.

This rearrangement joins TRBV2 to TRBJ1-3, with TRBD1 identical over 8 bases. The germline V gene encodes CDR1 SNHLY and CDR2 FYNNEI. The CDR3 extends over 15 amino acids. Germline trimming cut 6 bases from V and 3 bases from J; bases unmatched to any gene: 7. CDR3 bases: TGTGCCAGCAGCCGGACAGGGTATTTTGGAAACACCATATATTTT. Protein: CASSRTGYFGNTIYF.

The J gene is TRBJ1-2, the V gene TRBV11-1; TRBD1 matches 9 bases. CDR1 and CDR2 (germline): SGHAT, FQDESV (reference sequence). There are 13 residues in the CDR3. With 1 base clipped from V and 7 bases from J, the junction kept 1 base outside the gene matches. The CDR3 is CASSLVQGAGYTF. The CDR3 DNA reads as TGTGCCAGCAGCTTAGTACAGGGGGCTGGCTACACCTTC.

The gene calls are TRBV4-2 and TRBJ2-7; possible D gene TRBD2, 5 bases. From germline, CDR1 is LGHNA and CDR2 YNFKEQ. CDR3 size: 18 residues. Trimming left V 4 bases short and J 3 bases short, with 25 bases between. Written as DNA, the CDR3 is TGTGCCAGCAGCCCTGGAACTGGGAGCGCCCTATATAACTACGAGCAGTACTTC. As protein: CASSPGTGSALYNYEQYF.

This chain joins TRBV5-1 and TRBJ2-6; D is unresolved. Germline-derived CDR1 and CDR2 are SGHRS and YFSETQ. The V and J ends lost 4 bases and 0 bases respectively, with 8 bases between them. CDR3 size: 15 residues. The CDR3 nucleotides read TGCGCCAGCAGCCTGCGGCTCTCTGGGGCCAACGTCCTGACTTTC. Its translation: CASSLRLSGANVLTF.

V and J are TRBV19 and TRBJ1-1; D not resolved. CDR3 length equals 16 residues. Germline V gene lookup returns CDR1 LNHDA and CDR2 SQIVND (reference sequence). Trimming took 0 bases from V and 11 from J, leaving 22 bases between them. CDR3 protein: CASSIDLENALFGAFF. CDR3 bases: TGTGCCAGTAGTATAGATCTGGAGAACGCACTCTTCGGGGCTTTCTTT.

The rearrangement links TRBV12-5 to TRBJ2-5; 8 bases match TRBD2. CDR1 and CDR2 from the germline V gene are LGHNT and FRNRAP. Trimming took 1 base from V and 3 from J; bases not matched to a gene: 10. The CDR3 length is 17 residues. The DNA for the CDR3 is TGTGCTAGTGGTTTGGCGGCTAGCGGGTTAATGGAAGAGACCCAGTACTTC. It specifies CASGLAASGLMEETQYF.